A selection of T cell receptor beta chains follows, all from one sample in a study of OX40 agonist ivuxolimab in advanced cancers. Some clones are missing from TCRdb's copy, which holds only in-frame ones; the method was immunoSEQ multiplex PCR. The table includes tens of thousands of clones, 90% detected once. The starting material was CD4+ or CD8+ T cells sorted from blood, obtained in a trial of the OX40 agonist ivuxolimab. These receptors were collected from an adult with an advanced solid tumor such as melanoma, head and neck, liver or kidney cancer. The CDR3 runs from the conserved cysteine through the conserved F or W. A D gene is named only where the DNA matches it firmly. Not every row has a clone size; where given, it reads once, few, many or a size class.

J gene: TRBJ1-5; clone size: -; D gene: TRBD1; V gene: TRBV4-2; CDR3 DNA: TGTGCCAGCAGCCAAGGTGAAGGGGGCTTTCAGCCCCAGCATTTT; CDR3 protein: CASSQGEGGFQPQHF
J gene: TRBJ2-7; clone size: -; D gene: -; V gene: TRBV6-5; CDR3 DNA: TGTGCCAGCAGTTACTTTCCGTACGAGCAGTACTTC; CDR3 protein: CASSYFPYEQYF
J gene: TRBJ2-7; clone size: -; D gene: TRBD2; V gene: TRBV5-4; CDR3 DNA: TGTGCCAGCAGCTCCAGACTAGCGGGGGACGAGCAGTACTTC; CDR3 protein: CASSSRLAGDEQYF
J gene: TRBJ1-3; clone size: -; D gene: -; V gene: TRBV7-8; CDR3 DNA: TGTGCCAGCAATCAGGGTGAAGGAAACACCATATATTTT; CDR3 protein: CASNQGEGNTIYF
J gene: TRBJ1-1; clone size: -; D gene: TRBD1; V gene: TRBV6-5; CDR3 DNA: TGTGCCAGCAGCCGGACAGGGAGTTTTTCAGCTTTCTTT; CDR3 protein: CASSRTGSFSAFF
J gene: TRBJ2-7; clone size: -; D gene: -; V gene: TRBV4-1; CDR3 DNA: TGCGCCAGCAGCCAAGAAAGGGTAGGGCGTAAGAGGAGCTCCTACGAGCAGTACTTC; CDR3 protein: CASSQERVGRKRSSYEQYF
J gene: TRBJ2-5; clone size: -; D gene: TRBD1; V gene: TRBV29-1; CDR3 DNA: TGCAGCGTTGAGTCCGGGGACAGGGGGCGAGAGACCCAGTACTTC; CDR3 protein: CSVESGDRGRETQYF
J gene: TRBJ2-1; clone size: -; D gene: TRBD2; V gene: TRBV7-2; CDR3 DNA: TGTGCCAGCAGCCCCGCGGGGGGGCAACTCTACAATGAGCAGTTCTTC; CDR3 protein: CASSPAGGQLYNEQFF
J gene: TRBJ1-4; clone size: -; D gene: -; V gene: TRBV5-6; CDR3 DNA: TGTGCCAGCAGCTTCGTTGGGGGGACTAATGAAAAACTGTTTTTT; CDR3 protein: CASSFVGGTNEKLFF
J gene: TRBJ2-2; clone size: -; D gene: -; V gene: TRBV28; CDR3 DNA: TGTGCCACCAATCAGGGCACCGGGGAGCTGTTTTTT; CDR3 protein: CATNQGTGELFF
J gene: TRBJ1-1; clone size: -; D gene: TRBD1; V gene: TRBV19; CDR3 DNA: TGTGCCAGTAGGCACGGGACAGCGGGCACTGAAGCTTTCTTT; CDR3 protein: CASRHGTAGTEAFF
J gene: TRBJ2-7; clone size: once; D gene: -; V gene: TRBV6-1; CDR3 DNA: TGTGCCAGCAGTGAAGCCGGATACGAGCAGTACTTC; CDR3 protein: CASSEAGYEQYF
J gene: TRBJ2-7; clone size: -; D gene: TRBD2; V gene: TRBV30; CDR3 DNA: TGTGCCAGCCGGACTAGCGGGGGATACGAGCAGTACTTC; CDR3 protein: CASRTSGGYEQYF
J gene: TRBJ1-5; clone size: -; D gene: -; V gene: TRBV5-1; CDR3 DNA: TGCGCCAGCAGCGTGGACGGGACACCTAATAGCAATCAGCCCCAGCATTTT; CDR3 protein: CASSVDGTPNSNQPQHF
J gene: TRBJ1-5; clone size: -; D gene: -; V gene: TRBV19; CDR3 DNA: TGTGCCAGTAGTATAGCGGAGGGGCCCCAGCATTTT; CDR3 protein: CASSIAEGPQHF
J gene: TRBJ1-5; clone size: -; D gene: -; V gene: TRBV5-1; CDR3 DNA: TGCGCCAGCAGCTTTAATGCGGGGGATCAGCCCCAGCATTTT; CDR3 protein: CASSFNAGDQPQHF
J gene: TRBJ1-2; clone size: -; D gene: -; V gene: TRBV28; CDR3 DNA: TGTGCCAGCAGCCAGGGGTTCTATGGCTACACCTTC; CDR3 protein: CASSQGFYGYTF
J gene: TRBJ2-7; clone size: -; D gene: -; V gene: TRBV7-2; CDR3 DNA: TGTGCCAGCAGCTTAGTGCGGCCAGGGGAGACCGAGCAGTACTTC; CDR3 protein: CASSLVRPGETEQYF
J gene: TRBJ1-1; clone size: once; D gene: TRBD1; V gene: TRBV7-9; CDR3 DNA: TGTGCCAGCAGCTCTACCCCGGGACAGGGTACCCCTGAAGCTTTCTTT; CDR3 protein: CASSSTPGQGTPEAFF
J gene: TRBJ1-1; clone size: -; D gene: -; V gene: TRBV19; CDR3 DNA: TGTGCCAGTAGTATTCAGCCGGGGACTGAAGCTTTCTTT; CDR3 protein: CASSIQPGTEAFF
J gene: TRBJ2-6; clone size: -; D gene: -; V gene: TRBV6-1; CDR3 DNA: TGTGCCAGCAGTGAGGGCACTGGGGCCAACGTCCTGACTTTC; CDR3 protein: CASSEGTGANVLTF
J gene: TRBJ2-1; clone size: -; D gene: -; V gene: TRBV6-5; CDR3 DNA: TGTGCCAGCAGCCGCGCCGGGTACAATGAGCAGTTCTTC; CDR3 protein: CASSRAGYNEQFF
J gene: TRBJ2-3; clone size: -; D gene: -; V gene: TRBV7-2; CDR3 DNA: TGTGCCAGCAGCACCACCCCGACAGATACGCAGTATTTT; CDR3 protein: CASSTTPTDTQYF
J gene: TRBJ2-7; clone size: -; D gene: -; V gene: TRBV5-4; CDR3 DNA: TGTGCCAGCAGCACCCGGCCCACAGGTGGCTCCTACGAGCAGTACTTC; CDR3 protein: CASSTRPTGGSYEQYF
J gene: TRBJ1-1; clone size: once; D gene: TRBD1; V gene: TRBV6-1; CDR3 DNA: TGTGCCAGCAGTGTGTCAGGGGGCGCGAACACTGAAGCTTTCTTT; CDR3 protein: CASSVSGGANTEAFF
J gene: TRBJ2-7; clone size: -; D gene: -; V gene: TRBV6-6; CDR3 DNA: TGTGCCAGCAGGGACCTAGGTGAGCAGTACTTC; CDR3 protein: CASRDLGEQYF
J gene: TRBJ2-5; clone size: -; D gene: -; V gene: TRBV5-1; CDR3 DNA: TGCGCCAGCAGCTTGACGAGGGAAGAGACCCAGTACTTC; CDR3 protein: CASSLTREETQYF
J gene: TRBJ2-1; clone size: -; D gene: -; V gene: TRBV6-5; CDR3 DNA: TGTGCCAGCAGCCTCCTGGGCCCTTACAATGAGCAGTTCTTC; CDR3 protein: CASSLLGPYNEQFF
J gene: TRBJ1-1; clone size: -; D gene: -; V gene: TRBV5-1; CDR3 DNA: TGCGCCAGCAGCCTAGACAGGAACACTGAAGCTTTCTTT; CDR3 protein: CASSLDRNTEAFF
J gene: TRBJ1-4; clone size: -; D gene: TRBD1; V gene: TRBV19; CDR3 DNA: TGTGCCAGTCTTGACAGGGGGGTCGAAAAACTGTTTTTT; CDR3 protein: CASLDRGVEKLFF
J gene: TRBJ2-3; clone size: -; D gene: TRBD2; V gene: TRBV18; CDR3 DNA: TGTGCCAGCTCACAGGGACTAGCGGGAAGCACAGATACGCAGTATTTT; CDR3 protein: CASSQGLAGSTDTQYF
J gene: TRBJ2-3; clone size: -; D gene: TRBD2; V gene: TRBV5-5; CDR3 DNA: TGTGCCAGCAGCGCCCAGACTAGCGGGGGTAGTACGCAGTATTTT; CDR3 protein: CASSAQTSGGSTQYF
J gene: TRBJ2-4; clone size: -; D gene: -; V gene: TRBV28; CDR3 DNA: TGTGCCAGCAGTTTACCCGGCCCGAAAAACATTCAGTACTTC; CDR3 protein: CASSLPGPKNIQYF
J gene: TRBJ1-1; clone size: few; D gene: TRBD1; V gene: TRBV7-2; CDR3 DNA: TGTGCCAGCAGCTTATCGGGACAGGGGAACACTGAAGCTTTCTTT; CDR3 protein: CASSLSGQGNTEAFF
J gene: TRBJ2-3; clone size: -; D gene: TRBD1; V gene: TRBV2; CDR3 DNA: TGTGCCAGACAGGGGGCGACAGATACGCAGTATTTT; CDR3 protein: CARQGATDTQYF
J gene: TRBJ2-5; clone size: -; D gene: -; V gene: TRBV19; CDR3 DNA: TGTGCCAGTAGCCCCTACCCGACACAAGAGACCCAGTACTTC; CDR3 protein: CASSPYPTQETQYF
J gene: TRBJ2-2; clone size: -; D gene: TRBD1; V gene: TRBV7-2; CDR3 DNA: TGTGCCAGCAGATCCGGACAGGGGATCTCTACCGGGGAGCTGTTTTTT; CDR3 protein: CASRSGQGISTGELFF
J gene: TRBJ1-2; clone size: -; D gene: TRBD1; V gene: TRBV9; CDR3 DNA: TGTGCCAGCAGCCATGGCGCCCCGGGACAGGGGTCAGGCTACACCTTC; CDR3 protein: CASSHGAPGQGSGYTF
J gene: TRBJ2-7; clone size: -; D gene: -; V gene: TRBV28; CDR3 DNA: TGTGCCAGTCATAGGTCGGGGATTCCGTGGGAGCAGTACTTC; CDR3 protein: CASHRSGIPWEQYF
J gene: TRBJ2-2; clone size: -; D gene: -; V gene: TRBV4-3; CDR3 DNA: TGCGCCAGCAGCCAATCAGTGAACACCGGGGAGCTGTTTTTT; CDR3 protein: CASSQSVNTGELFF